This T cell receptor (beta chain) was retrieved from a study of blood T cell repertoires in COVID-19. About the research overall: Researchers got acute and convalescent COVID-19 samples from the United States, Italy and Spain. Nucleic acid was either cDNA or gDNA, and it came from T cells, B-cell-depleted T cells, or PBMCs.

Authors' processing steps: How many nucleated cells were present was estimated from reference gene primer amplification. Assay used: immunoSEQ multiplex PCR; TCRdb lists only in-frame clones, some missing. V and J calls and clone size come straight from that table; D and trimming were deduced from the DNA. Here the sample spans about 210,000 clones, about 91% being singletons. What was sequenced was peripheral blood. This receptor was taken from a man aged 30 to 39 with acute or convalescent COVID-19.

Here the CDR3 DNA reads TGTGCCAGCAGTGATGATTTCAAGGGGTTGTTAACGGAGTACGAGCAGTACTTC. This gives the protein CASSDDFKGLLTEYEQYF. The chain is built from TRBV25-1 and TRBJ2-7; TRBD1 is a possible D gene (5 bases). Trimming took 3 bases from V and 4 from J, leaving 25 bases between them. The CDR3 has 18 amino acids. CDR1 MGHDK and CDR2 SYGVNS come from the germline V gene.